Listed here is a single TCR beta chain. The data derive from a study of blood T cell repertoires in COVID-19. This table comes from immunoSEQ multiplex PCR, and its TCRdb copy is limited to in-frame clones, with some not included. The repertoire includes 150,000 to 200,000 clones, about 86% of them detected once, and 2.9% sits in the top ten. Trimming stripped 1 base from V and 1 base from J, with 15 bases between. The CDR3 totals 17 residues. Germline assignment: CDR1 LGHNA and CDR2 YNFKEQ. The chain combines TRBV4-2 with TRBJ2-3, with a tentative D call TRBD1 (5 bases). Sequenced input: peripheral blood. The TCR comes from a woman aged 25 to 39 with active or convalescent COVID-19. CDR3 sequence: CASSQAGSGTGTDTQYF. The CDR3 nucleotides read TGTGCCAGCAGCCAAGCAGGGTCGGGTACTGGCACAGATACGCAGTATTTT.